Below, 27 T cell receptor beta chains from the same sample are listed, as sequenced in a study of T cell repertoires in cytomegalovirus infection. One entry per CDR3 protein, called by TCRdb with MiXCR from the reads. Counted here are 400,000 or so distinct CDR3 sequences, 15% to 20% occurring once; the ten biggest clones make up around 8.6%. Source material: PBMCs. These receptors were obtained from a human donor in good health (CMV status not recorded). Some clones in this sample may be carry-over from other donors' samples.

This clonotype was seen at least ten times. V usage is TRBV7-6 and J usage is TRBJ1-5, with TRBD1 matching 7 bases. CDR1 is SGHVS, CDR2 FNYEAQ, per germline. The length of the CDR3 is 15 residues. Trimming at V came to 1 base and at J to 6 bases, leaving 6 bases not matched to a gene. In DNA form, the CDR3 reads TGTGCCAGCAGCTTAGATGCAGGGGGGTTTCAGCCCCAGCATTTT. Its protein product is CASSLDAGGFQPQHF.

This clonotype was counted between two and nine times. As DNA, the CDR3 is TGTGCCCGCCCGGTTCACAGGGGGCTCGGAAACATTCAGTACTTC. Protein: CARPVHRGLGNIQYF. The V gene is TRBV10-3, the J gene TRBJ2-4; 9 bases are shared with TRBD1. The V gene's germline CDR1 is ENHRY and CDR2 SYGVKD. This CDR3 has 15 residues. With V trimmed by 11 bases and J by 6 bases, 14 bases remained unmatched.

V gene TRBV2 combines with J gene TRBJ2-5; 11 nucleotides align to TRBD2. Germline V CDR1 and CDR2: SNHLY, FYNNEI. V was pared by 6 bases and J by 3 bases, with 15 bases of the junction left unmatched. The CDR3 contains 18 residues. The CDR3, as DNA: TGTGCCAGCAGAAGGAGAGTCAGTAGCGGGGGGGGAGAAGAGACCCAGTACTTC. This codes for CASRRRVSSGGGEETQYF.

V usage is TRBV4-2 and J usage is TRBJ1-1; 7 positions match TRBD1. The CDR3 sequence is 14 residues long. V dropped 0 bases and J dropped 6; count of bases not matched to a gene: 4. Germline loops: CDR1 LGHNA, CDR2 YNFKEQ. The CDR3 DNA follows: TGTGCCAGCAGCCAAGATCCAGGGGGTCCTGAAGCTTTCTTT. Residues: CASSQDPGGPEAFF.

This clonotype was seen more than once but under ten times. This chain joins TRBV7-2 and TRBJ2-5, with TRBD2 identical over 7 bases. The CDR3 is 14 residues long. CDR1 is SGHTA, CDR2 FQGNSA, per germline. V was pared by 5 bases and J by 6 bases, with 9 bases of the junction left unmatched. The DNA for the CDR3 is TGTGCCAGCAGCCCCGCCGGGGGGATGAAGACCCAGTACTTC. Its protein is CASSPAGGMKTQYF.

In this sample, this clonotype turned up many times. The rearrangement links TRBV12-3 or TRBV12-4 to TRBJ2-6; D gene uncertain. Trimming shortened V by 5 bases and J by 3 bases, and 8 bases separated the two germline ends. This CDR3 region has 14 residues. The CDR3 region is CASSPTLGANVLTF. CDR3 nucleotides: TGTGCCAGCAGTCCCACGCTTGGGGCCAACGTCCTGACTTTC.

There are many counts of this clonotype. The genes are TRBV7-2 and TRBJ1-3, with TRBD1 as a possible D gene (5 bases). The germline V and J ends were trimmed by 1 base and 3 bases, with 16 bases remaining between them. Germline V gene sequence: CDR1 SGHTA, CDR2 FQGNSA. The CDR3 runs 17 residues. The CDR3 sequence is CASSLGSAPGGGNTIYF. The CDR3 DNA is TGTGCCAGCAGCTTAGGTTCGGCCCCCGGGGGTGGAAACACCATATATTTT. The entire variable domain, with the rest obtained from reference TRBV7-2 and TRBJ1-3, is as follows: GAGVSQSPSNKVTEKGKDVELRCDPISGHTALYWYRQSLGQGLEFLIYFQGNSAPDKSGLPSDRFSAERTGGSVSTLTIQRTQQEDSAVYLCASSLGSAPGGGNTIYFGEGSWLTVV.

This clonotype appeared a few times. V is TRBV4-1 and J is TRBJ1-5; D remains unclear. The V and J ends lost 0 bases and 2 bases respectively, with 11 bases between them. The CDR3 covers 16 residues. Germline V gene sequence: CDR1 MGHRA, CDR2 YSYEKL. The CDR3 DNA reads TGCGCCAGCAGCCAAGAACCTGCTTTTCGCAATCAGCCCCAGCATTTT. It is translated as CASSQEPAFRNQPQHF.

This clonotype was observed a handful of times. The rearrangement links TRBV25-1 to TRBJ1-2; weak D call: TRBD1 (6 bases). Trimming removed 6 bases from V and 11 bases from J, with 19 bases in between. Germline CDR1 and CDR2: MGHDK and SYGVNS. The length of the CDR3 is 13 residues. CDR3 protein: CASSRMDSATYTF. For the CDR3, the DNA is TGTGCCAGCAGCCGAATGGACAGTGCCACATACACCTTC.

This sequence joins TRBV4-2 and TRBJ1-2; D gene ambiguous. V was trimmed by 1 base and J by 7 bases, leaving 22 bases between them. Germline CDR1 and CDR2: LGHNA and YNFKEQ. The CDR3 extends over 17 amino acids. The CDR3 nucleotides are TGTGCCAGCAGCCAAGCGTTTGGGGATACTTTCTCCGGTGGCTACACCTTC. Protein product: CASSQAFGDTFSGGYTF.

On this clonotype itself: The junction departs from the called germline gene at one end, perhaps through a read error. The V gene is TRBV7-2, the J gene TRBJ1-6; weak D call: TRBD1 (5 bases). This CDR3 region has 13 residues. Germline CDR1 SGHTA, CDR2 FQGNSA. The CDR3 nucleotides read TGTCCCAGCAGCTACTGGGGGGATTCACCCCTCCACTTT. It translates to CPSSYWGDSPLHF.

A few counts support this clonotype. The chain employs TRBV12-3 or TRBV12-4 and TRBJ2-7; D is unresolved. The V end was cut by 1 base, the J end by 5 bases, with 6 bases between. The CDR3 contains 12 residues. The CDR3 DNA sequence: TGTGCCAGCAGTTTAGTACCCGACGAGCAGTACTTC. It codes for CASSLVPDEQYF.

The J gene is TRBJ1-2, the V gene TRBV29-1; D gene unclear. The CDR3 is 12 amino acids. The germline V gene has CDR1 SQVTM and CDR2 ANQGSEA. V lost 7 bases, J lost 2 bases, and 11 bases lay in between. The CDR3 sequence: CSAGEGNYGYTF. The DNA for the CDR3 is TGCAGCGCCGGTGAAGGCAACTATGGCTACACCTTC.

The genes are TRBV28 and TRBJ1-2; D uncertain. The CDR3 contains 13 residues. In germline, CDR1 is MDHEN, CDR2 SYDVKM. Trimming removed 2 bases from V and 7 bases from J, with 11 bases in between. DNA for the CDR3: TGTGCCAGCAGTTTAGAGGATCGGGGTGGCTACACCTTC. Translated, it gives CASSLEDRGGYTF.

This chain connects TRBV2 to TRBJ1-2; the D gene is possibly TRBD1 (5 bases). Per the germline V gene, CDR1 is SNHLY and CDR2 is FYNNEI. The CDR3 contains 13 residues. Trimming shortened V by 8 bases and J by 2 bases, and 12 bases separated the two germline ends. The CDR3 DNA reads TGTGCCAGCGTCCCGGGACGGAACTATGGCTACACCTTC. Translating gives CASVPGRNYGYTF.

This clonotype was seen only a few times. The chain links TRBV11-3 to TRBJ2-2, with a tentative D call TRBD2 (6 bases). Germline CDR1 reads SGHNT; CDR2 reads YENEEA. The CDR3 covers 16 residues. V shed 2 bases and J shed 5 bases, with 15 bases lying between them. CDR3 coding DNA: TGTGCCAGCAGCTTAACCCGGGGACTTAGGACCGGGGAGCTGTTTTTT. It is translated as CASSLTRGLRTGELFF.

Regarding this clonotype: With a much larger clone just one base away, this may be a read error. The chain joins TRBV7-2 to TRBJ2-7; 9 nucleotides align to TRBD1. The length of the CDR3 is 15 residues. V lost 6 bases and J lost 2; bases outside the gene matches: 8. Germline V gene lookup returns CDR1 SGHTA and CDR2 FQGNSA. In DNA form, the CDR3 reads TGTACCAGCAGGGTGGGGACAGGGTCTGCCTACGAGCAGTACTTC. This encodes CTSRVGTGSAYEQYF.

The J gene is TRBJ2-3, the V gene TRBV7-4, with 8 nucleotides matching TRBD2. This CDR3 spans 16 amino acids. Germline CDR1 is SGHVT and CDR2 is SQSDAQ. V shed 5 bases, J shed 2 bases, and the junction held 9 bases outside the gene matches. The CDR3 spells CASSPTSGPSTDTQYF. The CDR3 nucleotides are TGTGCCAGCAGCCCTACTAGCGGCCCCTCCACAGATACGCAGTATTTT.

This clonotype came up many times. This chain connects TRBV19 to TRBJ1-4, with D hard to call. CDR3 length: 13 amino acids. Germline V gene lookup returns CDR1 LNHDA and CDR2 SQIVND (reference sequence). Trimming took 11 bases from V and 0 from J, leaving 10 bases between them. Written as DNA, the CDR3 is TGTGCCTCAGCTAGGGCAACTAATGAAAAACTGTTTTTT. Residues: CASARATNEKLFF.

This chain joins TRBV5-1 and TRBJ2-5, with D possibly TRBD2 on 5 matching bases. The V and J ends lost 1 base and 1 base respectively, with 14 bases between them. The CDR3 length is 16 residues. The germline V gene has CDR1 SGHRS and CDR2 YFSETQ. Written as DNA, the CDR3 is TGCGCCAGCAGCTTGACGGGGTCAGCGATCCAAGAGACCCAGTACTTC. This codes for CASSLTGSAIQETQYF.

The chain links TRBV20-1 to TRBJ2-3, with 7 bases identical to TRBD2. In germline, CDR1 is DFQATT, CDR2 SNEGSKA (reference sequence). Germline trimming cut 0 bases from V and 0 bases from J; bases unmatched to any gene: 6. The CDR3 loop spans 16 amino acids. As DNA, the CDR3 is TGCAGTGCTAGAGAGATGGGGCGGGAGAGCACAGATACGCAGTATTTT. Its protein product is CSAREMGRESTDTQYF.

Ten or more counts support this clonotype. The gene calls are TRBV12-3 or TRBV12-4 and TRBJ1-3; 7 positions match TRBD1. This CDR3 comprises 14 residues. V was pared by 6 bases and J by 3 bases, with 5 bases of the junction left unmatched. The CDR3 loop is CASRRQGGGNTIYF. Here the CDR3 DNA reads TGTGCCAGCAGGAGACAGGGTGGTGGAAACACCATATATTTT.

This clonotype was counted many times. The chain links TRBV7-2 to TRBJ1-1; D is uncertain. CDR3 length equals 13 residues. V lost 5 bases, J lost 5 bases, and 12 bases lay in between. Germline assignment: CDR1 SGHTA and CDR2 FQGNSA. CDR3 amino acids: CASSATPGTEAFF. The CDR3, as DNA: TGTGCCAGCAGCGCCACGCCCGGGACTGAAGCTTTCTTT.

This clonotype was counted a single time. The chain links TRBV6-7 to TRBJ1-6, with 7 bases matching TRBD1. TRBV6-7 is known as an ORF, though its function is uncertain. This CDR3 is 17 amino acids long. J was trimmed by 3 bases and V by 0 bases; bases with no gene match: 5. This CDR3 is CASSYSIGQVYNSPLHF. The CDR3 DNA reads TGTGCCAGCAGTTACTCGATCGGACAGGTCTATAATTCACCCCTCCACTTT.

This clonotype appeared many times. Here the CDR3 reads CASSHRDSNQPQHF. The CDR3 DNA reads as TGTGCCAGCAGTCACCGGGACAGTAATCAGCCCCAGCATTTT. J is TRBJ1-5 and V is TRBV27, with TRBD1 matching over 7 bases. CDR1 and CDR2 from the germline V gene are MNHEY and SMNVEV (reference sequence). The CDR3 contains 14 residues. V gave up 5 bases and J gave up 4 bases; unmatched junction bases: 5.

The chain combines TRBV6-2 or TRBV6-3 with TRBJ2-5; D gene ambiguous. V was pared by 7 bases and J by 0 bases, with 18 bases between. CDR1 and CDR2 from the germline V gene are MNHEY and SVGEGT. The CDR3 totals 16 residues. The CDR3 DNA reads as TGTGCCAGCACCGACAACGACTTGCCGTACCAAGAGACCCAGTACTTC. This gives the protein CASTDNDLPYQETQYF.

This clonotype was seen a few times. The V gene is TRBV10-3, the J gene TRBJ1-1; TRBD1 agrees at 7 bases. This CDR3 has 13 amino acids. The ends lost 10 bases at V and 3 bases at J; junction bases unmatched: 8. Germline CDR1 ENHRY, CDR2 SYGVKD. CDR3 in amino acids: CASVQGPDTEAFF. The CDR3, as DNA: TGTGCCAGCGTACAGGGGCCCGACACTGAAGCTTTCTTT.